This T cell receptor (beta chain) stems from a study of OX40 agonist ivuxolimab in advanced cancers. Study overall: The patients got ivuxolimab, which is an agonistic anti-OX40 (CD134) antibody. Overall study results and limits: At doses 0.1 to 3.0 mg/kg, CD4+ and CD8+ clones expanded. Expanded clones were, on average, more numerous among CD8+ T cells than CD4+.

Produced via immunoSEQ multiplex PCR; TCRdb's table is partial and in-frame only. The table includes some 50,000 clones, around 87% detected once. On this clone: Its antigen is currently unknown.

The study sampled blood at baseline, cycle 4 day 1, and cycle 7 day 1. The clonotype comes from an adult with an advanced solid tumor such as melanoma, head and neck, liver or kidney cancer. Sample: CD4+ or CD8+ T cells sorted from blood, taken in a trial of the OX40 agonist ivuxolimab.

The CDR3 region has the DNA TGTGCCAGCAGTGAAAGTTTAAACAGCAATCAGCCCCAGCATTTT. Its translation: CASSESLNSNQPQHF. The chain carries TRBV6-1 and TRBJ1-5, with no clear D. CDR3 length: 15 residues. Deletions cut 2 bases from V and 1 base from J, with 9 bases between. Germline CDR1 MNHNS, CDR2 SASEGT.